Sequencing of this T cell receptor beta chain was carried out in a study of early T cells in non-severe SARS-CoV-2 infection. Study information: Sequenced bulk RNA came from whole blood that was unsorted, and chains were unpaired. Study-wide points: Comparison of clonotypes with VDJdb favored anti-spike CD8 responses while missing private and CD4 specificities.

Trimming took 3 bases from V and 0 from J; bases not matched to a gene: 3. The CDR3 length is 17 residues. Germline CDR1 and CDR2: LNHDA and SQIVND (reference sequence). This clonotype was observed at least ten times. The antigen remains unidentified. In the library, individual cDNA molecules carried attached unique molecular identifiers. TCRdb processed the 5' RACE reads anew with MiXCR; each CDR3 protein has one entry. The sample contains some 60,000 distinct CDR3 sequences, roughly a tenth of which appear only once. This TCR was sampled from an adult who was a healthcare worker with PCR-confirmed SARS-CoV-2 infection or an uninfected control (not recorded which). Sequenced input: whole blood. The genes are TRBV19 and TRBJ2-2; 11 bases line up with TRBD2. CDR3 sequence: CASSIIAGGTNTGELFF. Written as DNA, the CDR3 is TGTGCCAGTAGTATTATAGCGGGAGGGACGAACACCGGGGAGCTGTTTTTT. Filled out from reference TRBV19 and TRBJ2-2, the complete variable domain reads DGGITQSPKYLFRKEGQNVTLSCEQNLNHDAMYWYRQDPGQGLRLIYYSQIVNDFQKGDIAEGYSVSREKKESFPLTVTSAQKNPTAFYLCASSIIAGGTNTGELFFGEGSRLTVL.